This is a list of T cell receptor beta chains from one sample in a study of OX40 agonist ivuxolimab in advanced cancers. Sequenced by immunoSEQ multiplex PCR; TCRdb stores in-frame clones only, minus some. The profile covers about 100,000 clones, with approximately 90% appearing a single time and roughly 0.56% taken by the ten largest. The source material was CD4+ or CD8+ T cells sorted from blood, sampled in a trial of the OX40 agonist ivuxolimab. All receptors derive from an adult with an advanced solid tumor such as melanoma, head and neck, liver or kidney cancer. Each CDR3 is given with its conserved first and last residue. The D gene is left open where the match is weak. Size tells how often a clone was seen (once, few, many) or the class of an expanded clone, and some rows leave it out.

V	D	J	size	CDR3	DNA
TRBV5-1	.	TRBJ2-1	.	CASSEVLGEQFF	TGCGCCAGCAGCGAGGTCCTGGGGGAGCAGTTCTTC
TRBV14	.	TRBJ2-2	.	CASSQGGFANTGELFF	TGTGCCAGCAGCCAAGGTGGCTTCGCGAACACCGGGGAGCTGTTTTTT
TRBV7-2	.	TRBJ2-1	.	CASSLAASAYNEQFF	TGTGCCAGCAGTTTAGCCGCCTCCGCCTACAATGAGCAGTTCTTC
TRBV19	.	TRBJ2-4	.	CASTLGQPGNIQYF	TGTGCCAGTACCCTTGGACAGCCAGGGAACATTCAGTACTTC
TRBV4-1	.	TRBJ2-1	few	CASSQSTWGYEQFF	TGCGCCAGCAGCCAATCAACGTGGGGCTATGAGCAGTTCTTC
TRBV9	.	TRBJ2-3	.	CASSVGFGGTDTQYF	TGTGCCAGCAGCGTAGGATTCGGCGGCACAGATACGCAGTATTTT
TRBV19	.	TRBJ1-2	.	CASSFGQRYGYTF	TGTGCCAGTAGTTTTGGACAGCGCTATGGCTACACCTTC
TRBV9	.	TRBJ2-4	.	CASSVSSGAKNIQYF	TGTGCCAGCAGCGTATCCTCTGGGGCCAAAAACATTCAGTACTTC
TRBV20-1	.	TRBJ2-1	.	CSAIRNEQFF	TGCAGTGCTATAAGGAATGAGCAGTTCTTC
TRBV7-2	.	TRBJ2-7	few	CASSLKTGSYEQYF	TGTGCCAGCAGCTTAAAGACAGGATCCTACGAGCAGTACTTC
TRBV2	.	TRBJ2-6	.	CASRVTGPSGANVLTF	TGTGCCAGCAGGGTGACGGGTCCCTCTGGGGCCAACGTCCTGACTTTC
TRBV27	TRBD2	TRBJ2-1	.	CASSLGREGYNEQFF	TGTGCCAGCAGTTTGGGGCGGGAGGGGTACAATGAGCAGTTCTTC
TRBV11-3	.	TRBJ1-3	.	CASSWGGSGNTIYF	TGTGCCAGCAGTTGGGGGGGCTCTGGAAACACCATATATTTT
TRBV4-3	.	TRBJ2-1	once	CASSQDRRSDNEQFF	TGCGCCAGCAGCCAAGATCGACGATCTGACAATGAGCAGTTCTTC
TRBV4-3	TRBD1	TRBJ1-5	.	CASSLRTGQDPQHF	TGCGCCAGCAGCCTTCGGACAGGCCAGGACCCCCAGCATTTT
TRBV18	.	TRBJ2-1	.	CASSSQNSGNEQFF	TGTGCCAGCTCATCGCAAAACTCTGGCAATGAGCAGTTCTTC
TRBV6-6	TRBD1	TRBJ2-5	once	CASRPRQGVQETQYF	TGTGCCAGCAGACCCCGACAGGGTGTTCAAGAGACCCAGTACTTC
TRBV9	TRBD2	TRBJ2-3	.	CASTRLGLAGSDTQYF	TGTGCCAGCACCCGCCTAGGACTAGCGGGATCAGATACGCAGTATTTT
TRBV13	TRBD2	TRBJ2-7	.	CASSPSGSNYEQYF	TGTGCCAGCAGCCCTAGCGGGAGTAACTACGAGCAGTACTTC
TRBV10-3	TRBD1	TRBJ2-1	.	CAISEEDRGKNEQFF	TGTGCCATCAGTGAGGAGGACAGGGGTAAGAATGAGCAGTTCTTC